The 19 T cell receptor beta chains listed next were all sequenced from one sample in a study of shared clonotypes between healthy human individuals. Data came from immunoSEQ multiplex PCR; TCRdb stores just in-frame clones and leaves some out. The top ten clones hold 0.13% of a sample with millions of clones, roughly 94% of them seen once. Sequenced input: naive CD4+ T cells sorted from blood. Subset meaning: CD45RA+ positively selected. The receptors originated from a man aged 18-30 years in good health.

This chain joins TRBV9 and TRBJ2-3; 10 bases fit TRBD2. With V trimmed by 3 bases and J by 0 bases, 4 bases remained unmatched. Germline CDR1 is SGDLS and CDR2 is YYNGEE. The CDR3 spans 16 residues. The DNA of the CDR3 is TGTGCCAGCAGCGGTAGCGGGGGGCTCAGCACAGATACGCAGTATTTT. Translating gives CASSGSGGLSTDTQYF.

The V call is TRBV5-1, the J call TRBJ1-1; D unresolved. The germline gives CDR1 SGHRS, CDR2 YFSETQ. The CDR3 length is 14 residues. The V end lost 5 bases, the J end lost 5 bases, and 16 bases lay between the germline ends. In nucleotides, the CDR3 is TGCGCCAGCAGTCAATTGAGGGCAGTGACTGAAGCTTTCTTT. Its translation: CASSQLRAVTEAFF.

This sequence joins TRBV27 and TRBJ2-7; a weak D match, TRBD2 (6 bases). V dropped 7 bases and J dropped 3 bases, with 16 bases sitting between them. The CDR3 is 14 residues long. The V gene's germline CDR1 is MNHEY and CDR2 SMNVEV (reference sequence). The CDR3 is CASKMAGSFYEQYF. The CDR3 nucleotides read TGTGCCAGCAAAATGGCGGGATCTTTCTACGAGCAGTACTTC.

The chain recombines TRBV6-1 with TRBJ2-7; D gene uncertain. Germline loops: CDR1 MNHNS, CDR2 SASEGT. This CDR3 has 12 residues. The ends were cut back, 2 bases at V and 4 bases at J, with 6 bases in the middle. Written as DNA, the CDR3 is TGTGCCAGCAGTGAACTAAAGTACGAGCAGTACTTC. It encodes CASSELKYEQYF.

This clone was counted a single time. This rearrangement joins TRBV19 to TRBJ2-7; TRBD2 is a possible D gene (6 bases). With 5 bases removed from V and 7 bases from J, the gap between germline ends came to 15 bases. The germline V gene has CDR1 LNHDA and CDR2 SQIVND (reference sequence). CDR3 size: 13 residues. CDR3 amino acids: CASSGRLGWEQYF. CDR3 in DNA: TGTGCCAGTAGTGGCAGACTAGGATGGGAGCAGTACTTC.

With respect to this clone: One end of the junction is discordant with germline, which a read error may explain. This rearrangement joins TRBV7-2 to TRBJ2-6, with a possible D match to TRBD2 (7 bases). Germline CDR1 is SGHTA and CDR2 is FQGNSA. The CDR3 is 13 amino acids. The CDR3 spells CASSLGGGNVLTF. In DNA, the CDR3 is TGTGCCAGCAGCTTGGGAGGGGGCAACGTCCTGACTTTC.

The DNA for the CDR3 is TGTGCCAGCAGTAAGGGACCGAGAGTGTCCTACGAGCAGTACTTC. This sequence encodes CASSKGPRVSYEQYF. V is TRBV28 and J is TRBJ2-5; D assignment may be TRBD1 or TRBD2 (5 bases each). The DNA end is more similar to TRBJ2-7, so the J call may be wrong. Germline V CDR1 and CDR2: MDHEN, SYDVKM. The CDR3 contains 15 residues.

The genes are TRBV12-5 and TRBJ1-3, with 8 positions matching TRBD1. CDR1 LGHNT and CDR2 FRNRAP come from the germline V gene. V dropped 0 bases and J dropped 4; count of bases not matched to a gene: 17. The CDR3 loop spans 20 amino acids. The CDR3 DNA is TGTGCTAGTGGTTTGGTGCTATGGACAGGGAGTTTTCTTTCGGGAAACACCATATATTTT. Protein: CASGLVLWTGSFLSGNTIYF.

The chain employs TRBV6-1 and TRBJ2-3; perhaps TRBD2 as D (5 bases). The CDR3 length is 13 residues. V lost 7 bases to trimming and J lost 2 bases, with 10 bases between them. Germline CDR1 is MNHNS and CDR2 is SASEGT. The CDR3: CASTGNLTDTQYF. CDR3 coding DNA: TGTGCCAGCACCGGGAATCTCACAGATACGCAGTATTTT.

The chain uses TRBV6-1 and TRBJ1-1; 8 bases map to TRBD1. V shed 4 bases, J shed 3 bases, and the junction held 7 bases outside the gene matches. The germline V gene has CDR1 MNHNS and CDR2 SASEGT. The CDR3 is 15 residues long. CDR3 sequence: CASSGGQGWDTEAFF. CDR3 nucleotide sequence: TGTGCCAGCAGTGGCGGACAGGGTTGGGACACTGAAGCTTTCTTT.

The chain joins TRBV5-8 to TRBJ2-3; 8 positions agree with TRBD1. Germline CDR1 and CDR2: SGHTS and YDEGEE. The CDR3 contains 15 residues. With V trimmed by 2 bases and J by 5 bases, 7 bases remained unmatched. The CDR3 DNA reads as TGTGCCAGCAGCTTTCAGGGGGCGCCCGGAGATACGCAGTATTTT. This codes for CASSFQGAPGDTQYF.

The rearrangement links TRBV9 to TRBJ2-1, with TRBD2 matching over 10 bases. Germline V gene lookup returns CDR1 SGDLS and CDR2 YYNGEE. V gave up 3 bases and J gave up 8 bases; unmatched junction bases: 26. This CDR3 region has 21 residues. CDR3 sequence reads: CASSARGSASGSETRIYEQFF. The CDR3, as DNA: TGTGCCAGCAGCGCGCGGGGCTCGGCTAGCGGGAGCGAAACCAGGATCTATGAGCAGTTCTTC.

DNA for the CDR3: TGCGCCAGCAGCCCTAGTGGGGACCAGCCCCAGCATTTT. It translates to CASSPSGDQPQHF. The V and J genes are TRBV5-1 and TRBJ1-5; the D gene is possibly TRBD1 (5 bases). Looked up from germline, CDR1 is SGHRS and CDR2 is YFSETQ. The CDR3 has 13 residues. Trimming took 4 bases from V and 7 from J, leaving 12 bases between them.

The rearrangement joins TRBV14 to TRBJ2-7; 7 nucleotides align to TRBD2. The germline gives CDR1 SGHDN, CDR2 FVKESK. There are 15 residues in the CDR3. V lost 0 bases to trimming and J lost 5 bases; unmatched junction nucleotides: 7. The CDR3 here is CASSQDLHREDEQYF. The CDR3 DNA sequence: TGTGCCAGCAGCCAAGATCTGCACCGGGAGGACGAGCAGTACTTC.

The table lists this clone with a count of one. V gene TRBV19 combines with J gene TRBJ1-2; TRBD1 matches 9 bases. Germline V gene data show CDR1 as LNHDA and CDR2 as SQIVND (reference sequence). The CDR3 consists of 13 residues. V lost 4 bases to trimming and J lost 14 bases; unmatched junction nucleotides: 11. As DNA, the CDR3 is TGTGCCAGTAGTAGTGGGGACAGGGCTTCTTTGACCTTC. Amino acid sequence: CASSSGDRASLTF. Full variable domain (outside the CDR3, taken from reference TRBV19 and TRBJ1-2): DGGITQSPKYLFRKEGQNVTLSCEQNLNHDAMYWYRQDPGQGLRLIYYSQIVNDFQKGDIAEGYSVSREKKESFPLTVTSAQKNPTAFYLCASSSGDRASLTFGSGTRLTVV.

The chain is built from TRBV30 and TRBJ1-6; the D is unclear. Germline V gives CDR1 GTSNPN, CDR2 SVGIG (reference sequence). This CDR3 comprises 13 residues. The V and J ends lost 0 bases and 9 bases respectively, with 9 bases between them. The CDR3 is CAWSVPGSSPLHF. CDR3 bases: TGTGCCTGGAGTGTACCGGGGAGTTCACCCCTCCACTTT.

The chain links TRBV25-1 to TRBJ2-1; D unresolved. The V gene lost 4 bases and the J gene lost 1 base, with 8 bases spanning the gap. This CDR3 has 14 amino acids. Per the germline V gene, CDR1 is MGHDK and CDR2 is SYGVNS. In DNA form, the CDR3 reads TGTGCCAGCAGTGGTAAAGGGTCCTACAATGAGCAGTTCTTC. Its protein is CASSGKGSYNEQFF.

The J gene is TRBJ1-1, the V gene TRBV5-4, with 7 nucleotides matching TRBD1. V shed 0 bases, J shed 5 bases, and the junction held 7 bases outside the gene matches. Germline V gene sequence: CDR1 SGHNT, CDR2 YYREEE (reference sequence). The CDR3 has 15 residues. The DNA for the CDR3 is TGTGCCAGCAGCTTGGGACAGGGCCCAAGGACTGAAGCTTTCTTT. Its translation is CASSLGQGPRTEAFF. The whole variable domain, remainder taken from reference TRBV5-4 and TRBJ1-1, is ETGVTQSPTHLIKTRGQQVTLRCSSQSGHNTVSWYQQALGQGPQFIFQYYREEENGRGNFPPRFSGLQFPNYSSELNVNALELDDSALYLCASSLGQGPRTEAFFGQGTRLTVV.

The rearrangement joins TRBV10-3 to TRBJ2-1, with 13 nucleotides matching TRBD2. Germline CDR1 reads ENHRY; CDR2 reads SYGVKD. This CDR3 is 14 amino acids long. Trimming took 7 bases from V and 4 from J; bases not matched to a gene: 1. CDR3 nucleotide sequence: TGTGCCATCAAGACTAGCGGGGGGTACAATGAGCAGTTCTTC. Its protein product is CAIKTSGGYNEQFF.